Below, one T cell receptor (beta chain) is given with its context. The entry originates in a study of TIL therapy for anti-PD-1-resistant metastatic lung cancer. The wider study: Most patients had lung adenocarcinoma; several tumors were EGFR-mutant, two ALK-rearranged; half smoked currently or formerly.

The immunoSEQ assay was v3. The table came from immunoSEQ multiplex PCR; TCRdb's copy has only in-frame clones and leaves some out. The repertoire has about 100,000 clones, about three fifths of them found once; the top ten carry approximately 11%. This sample's time point: pre-treatment sample, taken before nivolumab and TIL therapy. The tumor samples were excised metastases, mostly pleural nodules or supraclavicular lymph nodes. This clonotype was obtained from a person aged 25-80 years with non-small cell lung cancer. Sequencing was performed on tumor tissue, taken at baseline.

The CDR3 region has the DNA TGCAGCGTGGACGTGGGACAGGGGTTTGGCGGGGAGCTGTTTTTT. Translating gives CSVDVGQGFGGELFF. This chain joins TRBV29-1 and TRBJ2-2; 10 bases are shared with TRBD1. Losses at the gene ends were 6 bases for V and 7 bases for J; bases not matched to a gene: 11. The CDR3 runs 15 residues. Germline-derived CDR1 and CDR2 are SQVTM and ANQGSEA.